This paragraph reports one T cell receptor beta chain. Its antigen is as yet unknown. Noted time point: pre-sensitization, week 0. Treatment indicated: therapeutic diphenylcyclopropenone sensitization with weekly scalp DPC. The data originate from a study of human T cells and chemical hapten exposure. TCRdb called the RACE reads again in MiXCR, with one record for every CDR3 protein. The sample comprises about 380,000 distinct CDR3 sequences, roughly 5.3% of which are singletons, and about 2.5% rests with the top ten. General study results and limits: TCRs at high frequency, those above 1 in 1000, did not change with DPC sensitization.

Germline V gene lookup returns CDR1 SNHLY and CDR2 FYNNEI. This CDR3 has 12 amino acids. Trimming took off 8 bases at V and 4 bases at J, with 11 bases between the two ends. The sample here was whole blood, taken in connection with sensitization to the hapten diphenylcyclopropenone (DPC). This chain joins TRBV2 and TRBJ1-2, with D uncertain. The source of this sequence is a woman in her 50s with alopecia areata. Some clones in this sample may be carry-over from other donors' samples. CDR3 bases: TGTGCCAGCCACGTGCGGATCTATGGCTACACCTTC. This codes for CASHVRIYGYTF.